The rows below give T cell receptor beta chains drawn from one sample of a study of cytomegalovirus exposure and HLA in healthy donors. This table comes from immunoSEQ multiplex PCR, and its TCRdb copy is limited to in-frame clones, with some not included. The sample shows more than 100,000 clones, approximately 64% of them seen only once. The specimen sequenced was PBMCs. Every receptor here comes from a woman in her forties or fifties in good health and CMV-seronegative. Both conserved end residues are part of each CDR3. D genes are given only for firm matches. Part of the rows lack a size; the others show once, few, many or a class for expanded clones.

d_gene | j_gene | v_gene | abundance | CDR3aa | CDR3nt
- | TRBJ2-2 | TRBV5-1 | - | CASSSPILNTGELFF | TGCGCCAGCAGCTCTCCTATACTTAACACCGGGGAGCTGTTTTTT
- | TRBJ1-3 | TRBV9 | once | CASSVAASLREGVGNTIYF | TGTGCCAGCAGCGTAGCGGCAAGCCTCAGGGAGGGGGTAGGAAACACCATATATTTT
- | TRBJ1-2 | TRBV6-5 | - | CASSNEGRSNYGYTF | TGTGCCAGCTCGAATGAGGGCAGGAGTAACTATGGCTACACCTTC
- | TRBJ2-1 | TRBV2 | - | CAGLEIPYNEQFF | TGTGCCGGTTTAGAGATTCCCTACAATGAGCAGTTCTTC
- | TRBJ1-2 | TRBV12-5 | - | CASDQGYGYGYTF | TGTGCTAGTGATCAGGGGTATGGATATGGCTACACCTTC
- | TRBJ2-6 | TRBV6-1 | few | CASSEVLWASGANVLTF | TGTGCCAGCAGTGAAGTTTTGTGGGCCTCTGGGGCCAACGTCCTGACTTTC
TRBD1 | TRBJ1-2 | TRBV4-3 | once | CASSQELRGRHPYGYTF | TGCGCCAGCAGCCAAGAGTTGAGGGGGCGCCACCCCTATGGCTACACCTTC
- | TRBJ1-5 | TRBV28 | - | CASSLAGPNQPQHF | TGTGCCAGCAGTTTAGCAGGGCCTAATCAGCCCCAGCATTTT
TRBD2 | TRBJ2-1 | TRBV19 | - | CASRRPGLALVEQFF | TGTGCCAGTAGGAGACCGGGACTAGCCCTGGTTGAGCAGTTCTTC
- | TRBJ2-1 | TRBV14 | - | CASSQGWGHNEQFF | TGTGCCAGCAGCCAAGGGTGGGGGCACAATGAGCAGTTCTTC
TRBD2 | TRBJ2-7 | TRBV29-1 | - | CSAFPGGYEQYF | TGCAGCGCATTTCCGGGGGGCTACGAGCAGTACTTC
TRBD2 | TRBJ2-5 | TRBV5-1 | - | CASSLGVAGGTETQYF | TGCGCCAGCAGCTTGGGAGTGGCGGGGGGCACGGAGACCCAGTACTTC
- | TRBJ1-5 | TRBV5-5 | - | CASSLELAVNQPQHF | TGTGCCAGCAGCTTGGAGTTGGCCGTAAATCAGCCCCAGCATTTT